Listed below are T cell receptor beta chains from one sample, sequenced in a study of T cell responses to AZD1222 COVID-19 vaccine. Some clones are missing from TCRdb's copy, which holds only in-frame ones; the method was immunoSEQ multiplex PCR. Of 74,000 or so clones detected, 70% to 90% appear once; the ten largest clones hold around 13%. Sequencing used peripheral blood, obtained on day 0 of AZD1222 vaccination. These receptors came from an adult in good health. Each CDR3 is given with its conserved first and last residue. A D gene is named only where the DNA matches it firmly. Some rows mark clone size as missing; the rest say once, few, many or name a class of expanded clone.

V	length	D	size	J	CDR3	DNA
TRBV24-1	14	TRBD1	.	TRBJ1-2	CATSDSRDREGYTF	TGTGCCACCAGTGATTCCCGGGACAGGGAGGGCTACACCTTC
TRBV7-2	15	.	once	TRBJ1-5	CASSFFSAASQPQHF	TGTGCCAGCAGCTTTTTCTCCGCGGCCAGCCAGCCCCAGCATTTT
TRBV3-1/TRBV3-2	14	TRBD2	.	TRBJ2-5	CASSPFPGGGTQYF	TGTGCCAGCAGCCCCTTCCCGGGCGGGGGGACCCAGTACTTC
TRBV11-2	14	.	.	TRBJ2-3	CASSQGGGTDTQYF	TGTGCCAGCAGCCAAGGAGGGGGCACAGATACGCAGTATTTT
TRBV6-5	12	.	.	TRBJ2-5	CASTHTPETQYF	TGTGCCAGCACCCATACCCCAGAGACCCAGTACTTC
TRBV4-3	19	TRBD2	.	TRBJ2-7	CASSHDAPGLAAAYYEQYF	TGCGCCAGCAGCCATGACGCACCGGGACTAGCGGCGGCCTACTACGAGCAGTACTTC
TRBV28	14	.	.	TRBJ1-5	CASSSDLGNQPQHF	TGTGCCAGCAGCTCAGACCTGGGCAATCAGCCCCAGCATTTT
TRBV5-4	13	.	.	TRBJ2-7	CASSRGDEREQYF	TGTGCCAGCTCCAGGGGGGACGAAAGGGAGCAGTACTTC
TRBV2	13	.	once	TRBJ1-1	CASGREVNTEAFF	TGTGCCAGCGGCCGGGAGGTGAACACTGAAGCTTTCTTT
TRBV5-5	16	.	.	TRBJ1-1	CASSLGYGGTNTEAFF	TGTGCCAGCAGCTTGGGCTATGGGGGCACGAACACTGAAGCTTTCTTT
TRBV27	13	.	.	TRBJ1-2	CASSQQGGYGYTF	TGTGCCAGCAGCCAACAGGGAGGTTATGGCTACACCTTC
TRBV7-9	15	.	few	TRBJ1-2	CASSSQGAWSYGYTF	TGTGCCAGCAGCTCACAGGGCGCATGGAGCTATGGCTACACCTTC
TRBV12-3/TRBV12-4	13	.	.	TRBJ1-1	CASSLNLNTEAFF	TGTGCCAGCAGTTTAAACTTGAACACTGAAGCTTTCTTT
TRBV3-1/TRBV3-2	11	.	.	TRBJ1-1	CASSQGGEAFF	TGTGCCAGCAGCCAAGGGGGTGAAGCTTTCTTT
TRBV11-2	14	.	.	TRBJ1-3	CASSLVGSGNTIYF	TGTGCCAGCAGCTTAGTCGGGTCTGGAAACACCATATATTTT
TRBV5-4	16	.	once	TRBJ2-3	CASSLGGDGWADTQYF	TGTGCCAGCAGCTTGGGCGGGGATGGTTGGGCAGATACGCAGTATTTT
TRBV29-1	13	.	.	TRBJ1-4	CSVGTMANEKLFF	TGCAGCGTAGGCACAATGGCTAATGAAAAACTGTTTTTT
TRBV7-2	15	.	.	TRBJ2-7	CASSFGGGGRDEQYF	TGTGCCAGCAGCTTCGGTGGTGGGGGCCGGGACGAGCAGTACTTC
TRBV28	15	TRBD1	.	TRBJ2-1	CASSLGGQGIHEQFF	TGTGCCAGCAGTTTAGGGGGACAGGGGATTCATGAGCAGTTCTTC